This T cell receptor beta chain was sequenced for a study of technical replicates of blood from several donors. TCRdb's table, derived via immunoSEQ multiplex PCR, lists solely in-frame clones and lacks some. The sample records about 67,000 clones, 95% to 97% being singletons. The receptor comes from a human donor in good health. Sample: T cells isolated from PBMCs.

CDR3 in DNA: TGTGCCAGCAGCTCTCAGGGCGTTGATCAGCCCCAGCATTTT. Its translation is CASSSQGVDQPQHF. The J gene is TRBJ1-5, the V gene TRBV5-4, with TRBD1 as a possible D gene (5 bases). The germline V gene has CDR1 SGHNT and CDR2 YYREEE (reference sequence). The ends were cut back, 3 bases at V and 5 bases at J, with 12 bases in the middle. The CDR3 spans 14 residues.